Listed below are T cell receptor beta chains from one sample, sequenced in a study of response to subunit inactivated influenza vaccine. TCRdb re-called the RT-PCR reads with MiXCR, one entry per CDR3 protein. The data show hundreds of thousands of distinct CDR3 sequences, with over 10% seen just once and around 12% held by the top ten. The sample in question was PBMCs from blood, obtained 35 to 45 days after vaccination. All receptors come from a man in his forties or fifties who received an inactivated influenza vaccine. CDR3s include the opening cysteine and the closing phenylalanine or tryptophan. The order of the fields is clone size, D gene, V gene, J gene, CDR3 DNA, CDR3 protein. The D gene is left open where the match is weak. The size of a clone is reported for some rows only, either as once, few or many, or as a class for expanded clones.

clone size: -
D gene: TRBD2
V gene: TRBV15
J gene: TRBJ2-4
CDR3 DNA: TGTGCCACCAGCAGAGGCCTGGGACTAGCGGAAAACATTCAGTACTTC
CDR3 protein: CATSRGLGLAENIQYF

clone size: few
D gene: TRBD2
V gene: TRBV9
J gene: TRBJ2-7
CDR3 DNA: TGTGCCAGCAGCGCGGGGAGCGGGATCCGGTACGAGCAGTACTTC
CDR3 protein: CASSAGSGIRYEQYF

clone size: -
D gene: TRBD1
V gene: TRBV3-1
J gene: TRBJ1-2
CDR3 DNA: TGTGCCAGCAGCCCAACAGGGGACCCTAACTATGGCTACACCTTC
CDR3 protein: CASSPTGDPNYGYTF

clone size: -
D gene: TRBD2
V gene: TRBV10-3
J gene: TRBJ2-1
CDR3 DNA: TGTGCCATCAATAAAGGGACTAGCGGCTACAATGAGCAGTTCTTC
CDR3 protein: CAINKGTSGYNEQFF

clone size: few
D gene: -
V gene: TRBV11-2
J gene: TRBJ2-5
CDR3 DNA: TGTGCCAGCAGCTTAGAAAGGCGGGGGAGGGGGCGAGAGACCCAGTACTTC
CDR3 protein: CASSLERRGRGRETQYF

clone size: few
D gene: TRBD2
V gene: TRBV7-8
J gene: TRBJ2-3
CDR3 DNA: TGTGCCACCGGGCGGCTAGCGGGATCAGATACGCAGTATTTT
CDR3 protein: CATGRLAGSDTQYF

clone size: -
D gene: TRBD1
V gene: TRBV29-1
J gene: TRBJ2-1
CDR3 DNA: TGCAGCGTCGGCGGGACAGGGGGATTAGGGCAGTTCTTC
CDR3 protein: CSVGGTGGLGQFF

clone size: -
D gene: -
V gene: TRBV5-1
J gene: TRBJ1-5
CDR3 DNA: TGCGCCAGCAGTCAAGCGACTCAGCCCCAGCATTTT
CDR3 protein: CASSQATQPQHF

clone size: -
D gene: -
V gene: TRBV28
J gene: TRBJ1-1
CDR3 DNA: TGTGCCAGCAGTTTAGGGGCGGTCGGCAGGCACGGCACTGAAGCTTTCTTT
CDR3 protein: CASSLGAVGRHGTEAFF

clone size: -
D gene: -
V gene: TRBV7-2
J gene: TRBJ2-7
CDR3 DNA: TGTGCCAGCAGCCTCGATAAAGGAGCCTACGAGCAGTACTTC
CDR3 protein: CASSLDKGAYEQYF

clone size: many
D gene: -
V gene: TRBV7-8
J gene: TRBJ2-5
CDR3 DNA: TGTGCCAGCAGCTTGCTGGCAGGACTCCCCCAAGAGACCCAGTACTTC
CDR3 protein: CASSLLAGLPQETQYF

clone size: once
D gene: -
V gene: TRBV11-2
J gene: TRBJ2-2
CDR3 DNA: TGTGCCATCAGCCGCCGGGAGAACACCGGGGAGCTGTTTTTT
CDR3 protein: CAISRRENTGELFF

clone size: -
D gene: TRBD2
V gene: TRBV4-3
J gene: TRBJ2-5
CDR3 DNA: TGCGCCAGCAGCCAAGATTTTAGCGGGGCCAGAGAGACCCAGTACTTC
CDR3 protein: CASSQDFSGARETQYF

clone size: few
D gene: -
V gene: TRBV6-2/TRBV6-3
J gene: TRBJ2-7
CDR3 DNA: TGTGCCAGCAGTTACCCACCCCGGGACTCCACGGACGAGCAGTACTTC
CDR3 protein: CASSYPPRDSTDEQYF

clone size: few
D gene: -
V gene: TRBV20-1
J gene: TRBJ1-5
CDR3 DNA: TGCAGTGCTAGCCGGGGACGGAGCAATCAGCCCCAGCATTTT
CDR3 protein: CSASRGRSNQPQHF

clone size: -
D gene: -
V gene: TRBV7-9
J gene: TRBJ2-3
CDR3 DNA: TGTGCCAGCACACCCCAGGGGTACACAGATACGCAGTATTTT
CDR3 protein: CASTPQGYTDTQYF

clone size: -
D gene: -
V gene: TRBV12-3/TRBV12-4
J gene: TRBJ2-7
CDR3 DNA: TGTGCCAGCAGTCTAAATCTCGGGGTGCAGTACTTC
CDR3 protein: CASSLNLGVQYF

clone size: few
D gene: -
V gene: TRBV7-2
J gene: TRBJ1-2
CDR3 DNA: TGTGCCAGCAGCCTCGCGGGGGTTAGGGGCTACACCTTC
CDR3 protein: CASSLAGVRGYTF

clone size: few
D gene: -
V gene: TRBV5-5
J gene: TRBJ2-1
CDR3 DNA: TGTGCCAGCAGCCCGAGGTGGTTACGATCGGATGAGCAGTTCTTC
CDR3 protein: CASSPRWLRSDEQFF

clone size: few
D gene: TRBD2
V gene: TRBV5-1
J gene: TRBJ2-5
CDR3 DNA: TGCGCCAGCAGCTTGGATCCTAGCGGTATCGAGACCCAGTACTTC
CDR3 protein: CASSLDPSGIETQYF

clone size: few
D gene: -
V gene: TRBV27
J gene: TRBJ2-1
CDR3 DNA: TGTGCCAGCAGTTTATTTGGGGAGGCTTACAATGAGCAGTTCTTC
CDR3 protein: CASSLFGEAYNEQFF

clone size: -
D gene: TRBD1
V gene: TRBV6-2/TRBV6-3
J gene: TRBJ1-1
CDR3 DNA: TGTGCCAGCAGGGGACAGGTCGGGGCTGAAGCTTTCTTT
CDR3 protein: CASRGQVGAEAFF

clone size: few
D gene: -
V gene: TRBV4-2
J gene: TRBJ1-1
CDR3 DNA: TGTGCCAGCAGCCCGGGGTCGGGAACTGAAGCTTTCTTT
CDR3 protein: CASSPGSGTEAFF

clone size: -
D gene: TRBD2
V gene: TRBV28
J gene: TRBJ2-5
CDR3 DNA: TGTGCCAGCAGTTTAACGCTAGCGGGAGGGTCGGAGACCCAGTACTTC
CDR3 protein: CASSLTLAGGSETQYF

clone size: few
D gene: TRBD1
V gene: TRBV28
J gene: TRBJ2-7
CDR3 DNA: TGTGCCAGCAGGAACGGACAGGGGGGCGAGCAGTACTTC
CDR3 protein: CASRNGQGGEQYF

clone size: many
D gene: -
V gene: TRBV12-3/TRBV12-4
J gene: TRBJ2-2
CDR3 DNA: TGTGCCAGCAGCCCCGATGTGGCGGCCGGGGAGCTGTTTTTT
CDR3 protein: CASSPDVAAGELFF